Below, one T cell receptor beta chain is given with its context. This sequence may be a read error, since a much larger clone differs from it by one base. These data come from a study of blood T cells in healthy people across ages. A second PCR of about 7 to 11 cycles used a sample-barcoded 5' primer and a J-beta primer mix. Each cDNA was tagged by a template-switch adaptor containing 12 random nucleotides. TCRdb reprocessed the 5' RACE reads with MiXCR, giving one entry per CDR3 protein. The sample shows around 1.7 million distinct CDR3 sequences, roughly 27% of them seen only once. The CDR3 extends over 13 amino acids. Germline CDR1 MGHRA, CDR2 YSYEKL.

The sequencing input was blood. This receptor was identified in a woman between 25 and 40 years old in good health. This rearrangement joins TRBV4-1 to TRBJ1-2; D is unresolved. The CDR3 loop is CASSLTEDYSYTF. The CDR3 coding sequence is TGCGCCAGCAGCCTCACAGAGGACTATAGCTACACCTTC.